This T cell receptor (beta chain) was sequenced for a study of CD8+CD57+ T cells in acquired aplastic anemia. TCR beta VDJ combinations and CDR3 sequences were profiled from genomic DNA. TCRdb re-called the reads with MiXCR, one entry per CDR3 protein. The sample contains about 170,000 distinct CDR3 sequences, just under 65% of which appear only once. The CDR3 contains 17 residues. Germline V gene lookup returns CDR1 KGHDR and CDR2 SFDVKD. Unmatched junction bases numbered 12, after V lost 4 bases and J lost 3 bases. In its sample, this clonotype was seen a few times. Material for sequencing was sorted CD4+, CD8+, or CD8+CD57+ T cells (not recorded which) from PBMCs. This clonotype originated in a human donor in good health. The chain is built from TRBV24-1 and TRBJ1-1, with 8 bases identical to TRBD1. DNA for the CDR3: TGTGCCACCAGTGACTCGACAGGGGTGGTCGGTGACACTGAAGCTTTCTTT. As protein: CATSDSTGVVGDTEAFF.